This entry is about one T cell receptor beta chain. The entry originates in a study of T cell changes during pregnancy in multiple sclerosis. Trimming took 2 bases from V and 8 from J, leaving 16 bases between them. Germline lookup yields CDR1 MNHNS and CDR2 SASEGT. The CDR3 is 15 amino acids. Measured with immunoSEQ multiplex PCR; TCRdb has only the in-frame clones, and not every one. Here the sample spans over 45,000 clones, about 92% being singletons. The chain combines TRBV6-1 with TRBJ2-1; D is possibly TRBD1 (6 bases). The specimen was CD4+ T cells from peripheral blood mononuclear cells, collected in the second trimester of pregnancy. The TCR originated in a female donor with multiple sclerosis, enrolled in a pregnancy study. The CDR3 region is CASSEPGTGWDEQFF. CDR3 nucleotide sequence: TGTGCCAGCAGTGAACCGGGTACAGGGTGGGATGAGCAGTTCTTC.